The 4 T cell receptor beta chains listed next were all sequenced from one sample in a study of shared clonotypes between healthy human individuals. The data were produced by immunoSEQ multiplex PCR, yet TCRdb's version contains in-frame clones alone and is incomplete. The sample contains about 530,000 clones, over 75% of which appear only once. The sample was PBMCs. All receptors come from a woman aged 40 to 55 in good health. Some clones in this sample may be carry-over from other donors' samples.

The chain has TRBV11-2 and TRBJ1-1; no clear D gene. This CDR3 comprises 12 residues. Trimming stripped 0 bases from V and 6 bases from J, with 5 bases between. Germline V lookup: CDR1 SGHAT, CDR2 FQNNGV. CDR3 amino acids: CASSLDRAEAFF. The CDR3 DNA reads TGTGCCAGCAGCTTAGATCGGGCTGAAGCTTTCTTT.

The J gene is TRBJ2-7, the V gene TRBV2, with TRBD1 matching 8 bases. The CDR3 runs to 12 residues. CDR1 and CDR2 from the germline V gene are SNHLY and FYNNEI. With 9 bases clipped from V and 5 bases from J, the junction kept 6 bases outside the gene matches. The CDR3: CASSGTGNEQYF. CDR3 sequence (DNA): TGTGCCAGTTCCGGGACAGGTAACGAGCAGTACTTC.

There are a few counts of this clone. The same CDR3 can be traced to other DNA sequences in this sample. The CDR3 nucleotides are TGCGCCTCCCGGGCAGGTGGCGGCACCGGGGAGCTGTTTTTT. This translates into CASRAGGGTGELFF. This sequence joins TRBV10-1 and TRBJ2-2; D call uncertain. CDR1 WNHNN and CDR2 SYGVQD come from the germline V gene (reference sequence). V was cut by 11 bases and J by 4 bases, with 17 bases left in between. The CDR3 runs 14 residues.

This rearrangement joins TRBV30 to TRBJ2-2; tentative D call: TRBD2 (6 bases). The CDR3 runs 16 residues. V lost 7 bases and J lost 4, with 22 bases in between. From germline, CDR1 is GTSNPN and CDR2 SVGIG (reference sequence). CDR3 bases: TGTGCCTCCAGGAGGGGCACTAACCTATTCACCGGGGAGCTGTTTTTT. The encoded protein is CASRRGTNLFTGELFF.